This is a list of T cell receptor beta chains from one sample in a study of CD8+ T cells in alopecia areata. Here immunoSEQ multiplex PCR was the method, and the copy in TCRdb shows in-frame clones only, minus some. The sample shows about 160,000 clones, about three fifths of them seen only once. This material consisted of CD4+ T cells sorted from blood, taken at week 4, from a patient treated with tofacitinib. The source is a human donor with alopecia areata. CDR3s include the opening cysteine and the closing phenylalanine or tryptophan. D genes are given only for firm matches. Only some rows state a clone size, as once, few, many or a class for expanded clones.

cdr3_aa cdr3_nt clone_size v_call d_call j_call
CASSVGAGRVGETQYF TGTGCCAGCAGCGTAGGAGCGGGGAGGGTCGGGGAGACCCAGTACTTC . TRBV9 TRBD2 TRBJ2-5
CASSAMNNEQFF TGTGCCAGTAGTGCAATGAACAATGAGCAGTTCTTC few TRBV19 . TRBJ2-1
CAYSQGQGNQPQHF TGTGCCTATTCTCAGGGGCAGGGCAATCAGCCCCAGCATTTT few TRBV30 . TRBJ1-5
CASSESTGWRELFF TGTGCCAGCAGTGAGTCGACAGGGTGGAGAGAACTGTTTTTT . TRBV6-5 TRBD1 TRBJ1-4
CASSIRNSGANVLTF TGTGCCAGCAGCATACGGAACTCTGGGGCCAACGTCCTGACTTTC once TRBV13 . TRBJ2-6
CSLSGDSYNEQFF TGCAGCCTTAGCGGGGATTCCTACAATGAGCAGTTCTTC . TRBV29-1 TRBD2 TRBJ2-1
CASSFVRDPYTQYF TGTGCCAGCAGCTTCGTAAGGGACCCTTATACGCAGTATTTT . TRBV5-6 . TRBJ2-3
CASSVEQGYSSPLHF TGTGCCAGCAGCGTAGAACAGGGGTACAGTTCACCCCTCCACTTT . TRBV9 TRBD1 TRBJ1-6
CSACSDSYNEQFF TGCAGCGCCTGTTCGGACAGCTACAATGAGCAGTTCTTC few TRBV29-1 . TRBJ2-1
CASSPERGGRETQYF TGTGCCAGCAGCCCTGAGCGGGGGGGCCGGGAGACCCAGTACTTC medium-sized TRBV7-2 TRBD2 TRBJ2-5
CASSQELGNYGYTF TGCGCCAGCAGCCAAGAGTTAGGGAACTATGGCTACACCTTC few TRBV4-3 . TRBJ1-2
CSGLAGGLIQYF TGCAGCGGATTAGCGGGGGGATTAATTCAGTACTTC . TRBV29-1 TRBD2 TRBJ2-4
CSVVGGWQARETQYF TGCAGCGTTGTGGGGGGGTGGCAGGCCCGTGAGACCCAGTACTTC . TRBV29-1 TRBD2 TRBJ2-5
CAQDRTGANVLTF TGTGCCCAAGACAGGACTGGGGCCAACGTCCTGACTTTC . TRBV30 . TRBJ2-6
CASSGGQVHQPQHF TGTGCCAGCAGTGGAGGACAAGTCCATCAGCCCCAGCATTTT few TRBV2 . TRBJ1-5
CASSSGSVETQYF TGTGCTAGCAGCTCAGGGTCGGTGGAGACCCAGTACTTC . TRBV7-7 . TRBJ2-5
CATGNQGRSPLHF TGTGCCACAGGGAACCAGGGACGGTCACCCCTCCACTTT . TRBV30 . TRBJ1-6
CAWSVLGDGRLTGELFF TGTGCCTGGAGTGTACTCGGGGATGGCCGTTTAACCGGGGAGCTGTTTTTT . TRBV30 . TRBJ2-2
CASSLAGEGEQYF TGTGCCAGCAGCTTGGCCGGAGAGGGCGAGCAGTACTTC . TRBV5-4 . TRBJ2-7
CSVEEPGKTFF TGCAGCGTTGAAGAGCCAGGTAAAACTTTCTTT . TRBV29-1 . TRBJ1-1
CAWTMNTGELFF TGTGCCTGGACTATGAACACCGGGGAGCTGTTTTTT . TRBV30 . TRBJ2-2
CALQTYRQGAGKLFF TGTGCCTTGCAAACCTACCGACAGGGAGCCGGAAAACTGTTTTTT few TRBV30 TRBD1 TRBJ1-4
CASSLEAKNSPLHF TGCGCCAGCAGCTTGGAAGCGAAGAATTCACCCCTCCACTTT . TRBV5-1 . TRBJ1-6
CAISESTGVHEQYF TGTGCCATCAGTGAGTCGACAGGGGTCCACGAGCAGTACTTC . TRBV10-3 TRBD1 TRBJ2-7
CASSRTGAALHF TGTGCCAGCAGCCGGACAGGGGCCGCCCTCCACTTT . TRBV11-2 TRBD1 TRBJ1-6
CSVSRDRVGETQYF TGCAGCGTCAGCAGGGACCGGGTAGGAGAGACCCAGTACTTC . TRBV29-1 . TRBJ2-5
CASTLKGSSETQYF TGTGCCAGCACCCTAAAGGGGAGTTCGGAGACCCAGTACTTC . TRBV6-6 . TRBJ2-5
CASTPQLRYGYTF TGTGCCTCCACTCCACAGCTGAGATATGGCTACACCTTC . TRBV30 . TRBJ1-2
CASSPDRGPNEQFF TGTGCCAGCAGCCCTGACAGGGGACCCAATGAGCAGTTCTTC . TRBV7-2 TRBD1 TRBJ2-1
CAWSVHGVAKNIQYF TGTGCCTGGAGTGTACATGGGGTAGCCAAAAACATTCAGTACTTC . TRBV30 . TRBJ2-4
CAWSAGIEAFF TGTGCCTGGAGTGCGGGAATTGAAGCTTTCTTT once TRBV30 . TRBJ1-1
CAWSAGTGYEQYF TGTGCCTGGAGTGCAGGTACCGGCTACGAGCAGTACTTC . TRBV30 . TRBJ2-7
CSVDDIADEQYF TGCAGCGTTGATGACATTGCCGACGAGCAGTACTTC . TRBV29-1 . TRBJ2-7
CSARTGSHGYTF TGCAGCGCTCGAACAGGGTCGCATGGCTACACCTTC . TRBV29-1 . TRBJ1-2
CAWRIAGQGYTF TGTGCCTGGAGGATAGCAGGGCAAGGCTACACCTTC few TRBV30 . TRBJ1-2
CAWRRLANTGELFF TGTGCCTGGAGACGGCTAGCGAACACCGGGGAGCTGTTTTTT . TRBV30 . TRBJ2-2
CAWSPGTHNSPLHF TGTGCCTGGAGCCCGGGGACACATAATTCACCCCTCCACTTT . TRBV30 . TRBJ1-6
CASSSGTAAKNIQYF TGCGCCAGCAGCTCTGGGACAGCCGCCAAAAACATTCAGTACTTC . TRBV5-1 TRBD1 TRBJ2-4
CASQTGTGGYNEQFF TGTGCCAGCCAGACCGGGACAGGGGGCTACAATGAGCAGTTCTTC . TRBV19 TRBD1 TRBJ2-1
CASSYKSGGEKLFF TGTGCCAGCAGCTACAAGTCTGGGGGGGAAAAACTGTTTTTT . TRBV13 . TRBJ1-4
CASSLDAGGGYTF TGTGCCAGCAGCTTAGACGCAGGGGGCGGCTACACCTTC . TRBV7-8 TRBD1 TRBJ1-2